This T cell receptor beta chain was recorded in a study of T cell repertoires in cytomegalovirus infection. Study-wide background: Both a matching HLA type and CMV infection were indicated by public TCR beta signatures.

V was clipped by 1 base and J by 5 bases; unmatched bases: 4. CDR3 length equals 16 residues. Germline values: CDR1 SEHNR, CDR2 FQNEAQ (reference sequence). Regarding the study as a whole: Carriers of CMV and the relevant HLA type were discriminated by public TCR beta frequency. Clonotype analysis showed dominance of the ex vivo response by HLA-C-restricted CMV-specific TCR beta clonotypes.

About this clonotype itself: The antigen remains unidentified.

TCRdb used MiXCR to reprocess the reads, holding one entry per CDR3 protein. Of about 490,000 distinct CDR3 sequences in the sample, roughly 29% were seen once. The chain has TRBV7-9 and TRBJ2-3; the match to TRBD2 covers 12 bases. The material sequenced was PBMCs. The TCR comes from a human donor in good health (CMV status not recorded). Some clones in this sample may be carry-over from other donors' samples. CDR3 nucleotide sequence: TGTGCCAGCAGCTTAGGACTAGCGGGAGCGGAAGATACGCAGTATTTT. Its protein is CASSLGLAGAEDTQYF.